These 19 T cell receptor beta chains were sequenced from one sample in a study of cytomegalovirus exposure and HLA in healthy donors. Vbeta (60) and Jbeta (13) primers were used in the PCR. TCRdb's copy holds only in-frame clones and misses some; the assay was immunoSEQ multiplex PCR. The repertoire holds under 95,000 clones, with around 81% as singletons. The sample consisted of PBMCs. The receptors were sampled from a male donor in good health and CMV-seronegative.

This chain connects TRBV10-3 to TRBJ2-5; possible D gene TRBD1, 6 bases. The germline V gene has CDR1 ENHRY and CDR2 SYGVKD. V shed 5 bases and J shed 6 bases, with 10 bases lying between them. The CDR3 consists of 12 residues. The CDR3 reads CAISTTGQTQYF. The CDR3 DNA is TGTGCCATCAGTACGACAGGTCAGACCCAGTACTTC.

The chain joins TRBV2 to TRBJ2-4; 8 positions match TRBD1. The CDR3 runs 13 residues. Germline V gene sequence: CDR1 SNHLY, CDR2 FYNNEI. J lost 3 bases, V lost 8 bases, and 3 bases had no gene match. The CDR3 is CASLGQGKNIQYF. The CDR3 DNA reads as TGTGCCAGCCTAGGACAGGGCAAAAACATTCAGTACTTC.

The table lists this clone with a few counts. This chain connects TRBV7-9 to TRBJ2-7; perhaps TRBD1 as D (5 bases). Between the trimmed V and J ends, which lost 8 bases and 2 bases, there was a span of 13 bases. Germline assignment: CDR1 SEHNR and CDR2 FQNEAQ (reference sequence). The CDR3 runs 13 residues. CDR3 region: CASAWTPPYEQYF. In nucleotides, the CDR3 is TGTGCCAGCGCCTGGACACCTCCCTACGAGCAGTACTTC.

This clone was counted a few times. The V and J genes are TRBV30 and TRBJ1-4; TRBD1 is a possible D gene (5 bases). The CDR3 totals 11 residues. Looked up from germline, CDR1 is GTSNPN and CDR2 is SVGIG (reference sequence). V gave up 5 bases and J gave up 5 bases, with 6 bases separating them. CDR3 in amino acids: CAWDRNEKLFF. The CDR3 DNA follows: TGTGCCTGGGACAGAAATGAAAAACTGTTTTTT.

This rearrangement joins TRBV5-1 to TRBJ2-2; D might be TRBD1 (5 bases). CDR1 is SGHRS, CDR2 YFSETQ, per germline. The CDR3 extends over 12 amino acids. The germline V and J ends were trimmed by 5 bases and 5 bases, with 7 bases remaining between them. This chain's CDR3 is CASSPGTGELFF. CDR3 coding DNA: TGCGCCAGCAGTCCAGGGACCGGGGAGCTGTTTTTT.

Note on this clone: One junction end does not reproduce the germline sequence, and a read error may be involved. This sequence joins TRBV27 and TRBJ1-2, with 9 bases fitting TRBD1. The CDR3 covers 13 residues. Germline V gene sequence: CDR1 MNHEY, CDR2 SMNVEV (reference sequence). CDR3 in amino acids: CASSVWTGDGYPF. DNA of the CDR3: TGTGCCAGCAGTGTGTGGACAGGGGACGGCTACCCCTTC.

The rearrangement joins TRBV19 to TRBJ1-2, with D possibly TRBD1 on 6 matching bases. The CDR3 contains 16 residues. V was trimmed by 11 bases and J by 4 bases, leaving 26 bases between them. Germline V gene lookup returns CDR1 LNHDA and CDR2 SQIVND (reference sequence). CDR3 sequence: CASLGARGAVVYGYTF. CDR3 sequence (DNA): TGTGCCTCCCTAGGAGCCCGGGGGGCGGTCGTCTATGGCTACACCTTC.

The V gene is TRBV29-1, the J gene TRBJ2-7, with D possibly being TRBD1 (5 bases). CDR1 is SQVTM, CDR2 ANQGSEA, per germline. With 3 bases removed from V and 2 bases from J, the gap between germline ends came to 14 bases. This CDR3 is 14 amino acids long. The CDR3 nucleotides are TGCAGCGTTGAGTTAACGACAGACCCCTACGAGCAGTACTTC. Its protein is CSVELTTDPYEQYF.

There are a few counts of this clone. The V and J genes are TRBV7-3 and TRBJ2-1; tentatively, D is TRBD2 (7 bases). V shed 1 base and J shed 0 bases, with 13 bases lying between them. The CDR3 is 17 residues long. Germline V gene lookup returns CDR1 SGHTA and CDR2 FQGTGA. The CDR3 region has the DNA TGTGCCAGCAGCTTAATCGGGGGCGGGAGCTCCTACAATGAGCAGTTCTTC. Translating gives CASSLIGGGSSYNEQFF.

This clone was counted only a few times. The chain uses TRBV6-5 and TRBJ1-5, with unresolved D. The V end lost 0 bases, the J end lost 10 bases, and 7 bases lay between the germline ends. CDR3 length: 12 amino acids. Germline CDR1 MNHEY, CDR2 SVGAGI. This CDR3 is CASSYSGGPQHF. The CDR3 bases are TGTGCCAGCAGTTACTCAGGCGGTCCCCAGCATTTT.

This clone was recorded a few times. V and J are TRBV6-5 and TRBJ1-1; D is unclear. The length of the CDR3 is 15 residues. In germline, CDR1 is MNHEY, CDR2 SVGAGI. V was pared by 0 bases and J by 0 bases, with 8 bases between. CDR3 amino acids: CASSYSSHVNTEAFF. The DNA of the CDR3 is TGTGCCAGCAGTTACTCGAGTCACGTGAACACTGAAGCTTTCTTT.

The CDR3 DNA reads TGCGCCAGCAGCCGGGCGGGCCTTAGCACAGATACGCAGTATTTT. It yields the protein CASSRAGLSTDTQYF. The gene calls are TRBV5-1 and TRBJ2-3, with a weak D call TRBD2 (5 bases). The V end lost 4 bases, the J end lost 0 bases, and 12 bases lay between the germline ends. The CDR3 loop spans 15 amino acids. CDR1 is SGHRS and CDR2 is YFSETQ in the germline V gene. Full variable domain (remainder filled in from reference TRBV5-1 and TRBJ2-3): KAGVTQTPRYLIKTRGQQVTLSCSPISGHRSVSWYQQTPGQGLQFLFEYFSETQRNKGNFPGRFSGRQFSNSRSEMNVSTLELGDSALYLCASSRAGLSTDTQYFGPGTRLTVL.

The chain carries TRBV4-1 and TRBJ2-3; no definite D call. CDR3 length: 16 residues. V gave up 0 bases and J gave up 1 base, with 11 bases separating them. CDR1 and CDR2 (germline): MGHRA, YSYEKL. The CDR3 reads CASSQDEASGTDTQYF. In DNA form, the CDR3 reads TGCGCCAGCAGCCAAGACGAGGCCTCCGGCACAGATACGCAGTATTTT.

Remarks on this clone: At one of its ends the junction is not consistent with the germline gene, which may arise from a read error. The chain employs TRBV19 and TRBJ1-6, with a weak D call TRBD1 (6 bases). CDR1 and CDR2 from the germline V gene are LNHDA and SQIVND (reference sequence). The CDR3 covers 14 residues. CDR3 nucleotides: TGTGCCAGTAGTATTCTACAGGGTGATTCACCCCTCAACTTT. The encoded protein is CASSILQGDSPLNF.

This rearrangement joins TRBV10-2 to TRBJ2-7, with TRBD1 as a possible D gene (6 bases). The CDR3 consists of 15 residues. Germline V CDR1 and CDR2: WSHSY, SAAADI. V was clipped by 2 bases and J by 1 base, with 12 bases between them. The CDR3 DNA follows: TGCGCCAGCAGTGAGCCTGGACAGATTTCCTACGAGCAGTACTTC. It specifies CASSEPGQISYEQYF.

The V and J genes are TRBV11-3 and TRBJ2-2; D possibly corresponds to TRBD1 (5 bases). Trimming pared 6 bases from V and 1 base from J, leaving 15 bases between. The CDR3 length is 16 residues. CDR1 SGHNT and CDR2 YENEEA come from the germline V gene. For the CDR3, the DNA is TGTGCCAGCAGTCCCCGGTTGGGGCAGAACACCGGGGAGCTGTTTTTT. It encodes CASSPRLGQNTGELFF.

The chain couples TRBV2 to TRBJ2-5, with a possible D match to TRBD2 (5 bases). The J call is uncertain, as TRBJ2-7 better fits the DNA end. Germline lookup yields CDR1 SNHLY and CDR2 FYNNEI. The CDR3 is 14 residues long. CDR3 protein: CASSEYVGSYEQYF. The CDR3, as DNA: TGTGCCAGCAGTGAATATGTGGGGAGCTACGAGCAGTACTTC.

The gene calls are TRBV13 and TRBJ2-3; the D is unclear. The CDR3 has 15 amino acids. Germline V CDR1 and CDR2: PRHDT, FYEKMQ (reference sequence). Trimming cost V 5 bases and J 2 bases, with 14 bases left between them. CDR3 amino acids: CASSPSLHSTDTQYF. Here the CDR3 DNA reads TGTGCCAGCAGCCCGTCACTTCATTCCACAGATACGCAGTATTTT.

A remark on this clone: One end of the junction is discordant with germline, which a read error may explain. The CDR3 reads CASSYSGDFGYGYPF. CDR3 nucleotides: TGTGCCAGCAGTTACTCGGGGGACTTTGGCTATGGCTACCCCTTC. V gene TRBV6-6 combines with J gene TRBJ1-2; perhaps TRBD1 as D (5 bases). CDR3 length: 15 residues. Per germline, CDR1 MNHNY and CDR2 SVGAGI (reference sequence).